Below are 21 T cell receptor beta chains sequenced from a single sample in a study of blood T cell repertoires in COVID-19 (dated by TCRdb to between 2020 and 2021). Libraries were constructed by the immunoSEQ multiplex PCR assay. The table was pulled from immuneACCESS by TCRdb, which kept in-frame rearrangements only. Such tables lose some clones; where checked, under half of the loss comes from unresolved V genes, and the rest has no known cause. This sample is represented by roughly 120,000 clones; roughly four fifths of them were singletons. The ten largest clones take up 7.9% of the sample. Sequencing used peripheral blood. These receptor sequences come from a man aged 65-85 years with acute or convalescent COVID-19.

The CDR3 protein is CASSLARGGAGYEQYF. CDR3 sequence (DNA): TGTGCCAGCAGCTTGGCCCGGGGGGGCGCGGGCTACGAGCAGTACTTC. V gene TRBV5-8 combines with J gene TRBJ2-7; TRBD2 matches 8 bases. Unmatched junction bases numbered 8, after V lost 0 bases and J lost 3 bases. The CDR3 covers 16 residues. CDR1 and CDR2 from the germline V gene are SGHTS and YDEGEE.

In DNA, the CDR3 is TGTGCCATCAGCACTAGCGGTTCTGGGGCCAACGTCCTGACTTTC. It codes for CAISTSGSGANVLTF. V is TRBV10-3 and J is TRBJ2-6; TRBD2 agrees at 8 bases. The CDR3 extends over 15 amino acids. Unmatched junction bases numbered 2, after V lost 6 bases and J lost 1 base. CDR1 is ENHRY, CDR2 SYGVKD, per germline.

The chain is built from TRBV27 and TRBJ2-7, with 10 bases identical to TRBD1. The CDR3 is 18 amino acids. The V gene end was trimmed by 5 bases and the J gene end by 4 bases; junction bases not matched to a gene: 17. The V gene's germline CDR1 is MNHEY and CDR2 SMNVEV (reference sequence). As DNA, the CDR3 is TGTGCCAGCAGTCATCTCCCACCATCCGGGACAGGGGATTACGAGCAGTACTTC. This codes for CASSHLPPSGTGDYEQYF.

The chain uses TRBV5-4 and TRBJ2-5; the match to TRBD1 covers 7 bases. The ends lost 5 bases at V and 11 bases at J; junction bases unmatched: 9. Germline loops: CDR1 SGHNT, CDR2 YYREEE (reference sequence). This CDR3 spans 12 amino acids. Here the CDR3 reads CASSSGTDKQYF. The CDR3 nucleotides are TGTGCCAGCAGTTCCGGGACAGACAAGCAGTACTTC.

V usage is TRBV5-4 and J usage is TRBJ1-2; perhaps TRBD1 as D (6 bases). CDR3 length equals 13 residues. The germline V gene has CDR1 SGHNT and CDR2 YYREEE (reference sequence). V shed 4 bases and J shed 6 bases, with 13 bases lying between them. The CDR3, as DNA: TGTGCCAGCAGCCTTGACAGGCTCCATGGCTACACCTTC. This sequence encodes CASSLDRLHGYTF.

This rearrangement joins TRBV5-1 to TRBJ2-7; 13 bases are a match to TRBD2. Germline V gene sequence: CDR1 SGHRS, CDR2 YFSETQ. Trimming took 4 bases from V and 6 from J; bases not matched to a gene: 4. The CDR3 is made up of 14 amino acids. CDR3 sequence (DNA): TGCGCCAGCAGCCTTGGGACTAGCGGGGTCGAGCAGTACTTC. Translated: CASSLGTSGVEQYF.

The chain couples TRBV7-9 to TRBJ1-6; 8 positions agree with TRBD1. Germline CDR1 reads SEHNR; CDR2 reads FQNEAQ (reference sequence). CDR3 length: 17 residues. Losses at the gene ends were 0 bases for V and 5 bases for J; bases not matched to a gene: 6. The CDR3 bases are TGTGCCAGCAGCTTAGCTGCGATGGACAGGGATAATTCACCCCTCCACTTT. Translation: CASSLAAMDRDNSPLHF.

This sequence joins TRBV7-9 and TRBJ1-3; maybe TRBD1 (6 bases). V was clipped by 1 base and J by 4 bases, with 14 bases between them. The CDR3 has 16 amino acids. In germline, CDR1 is SEHNR, CDR2 FQNEAQ (reference sequence). This chain's CDR3 is CASSLVASGTGNTIYF. CDR3 nucleotides: TGTGCCAGCAGCTTAGTGGCTTCTGGGACAGGAAACACCATATATTTT.

This sequence joins TRBV6-5 and TRBJ2-2; D unclear. Per the germline V gene, CDR1 is MNHEY and CDR2 is SVGAGI. Trimming removed 6 bases at V and 4 bases at J, with 15 bases between. This CDR3 has 15 amino acids. In nucleotides, the CDR3 is TGTGCCAGCAGGCGCGATATTCTCGGCACCGGGGAGCTGTTTTTT. Translating gives CASRRDILGTGELFF.

The genes are TRBV18 and TRBJ2-6; TRBD2 might be the D (6 bases). Germline V CDR1 and CDR2: KGHSH, LQKENI. The CDR3 is 17 residues long. Trimming cost V 3 bases and J 0 bases, with 12 bases left between them. CDR3 amino acids: CASSPEGTFSGANVLTF. CDR3 DNA sequence: TGTGCCAGCTCACCGGAGGGCACCTTCTCTGGGGCCAACGTCCTGACTTTC.

The chain recombines TRBV24-1 with TRBJ1-5; D might be TRBD1 (5 bases). There are 13 residues in the CDR3. The V gene lost 7 bases and the J gene lost 6 bases, with 12 bases spanning the gap. In germline, CDR1 is KGHDR, CDR2 SFDVKD. CDR3 sequence (DNA): TGTGCCACCAGACAGGATCTCGGTCAGCCCCAGCATTTT. Its protein product is CATRQDLGQPQHF.

This CDR3 reads CASSKGLAGSADTQYF. The CDR3 DNA sequence: TGTGCCAGCAGCAAAGGACTAGCGGGGTCAGCAGATACGCAGTATTTT. The genes are TRBV2 and TRBJ2-3; TRBD2 matches at 12 bases. The junction had 8 bases not matched to a gene; V was cut back by 6 bases and J by 4 bases. This CDR3 comprises 16 residues. Germline CDR1 is SNHLY and CDR2 is FYNNEI.

The gene calls are TRBV2 and TRBJ2-5, with 11 bases that match TRBD1. The germline V gene encodes CDR1 SNHLY and CDR2 FYNNEI. The CDR3 runs to 15 residues. V lost 4 bases to trimming and J lost 5 bases; unmatched junction nucleotides: 6. CDR3 sequence (DNA): TGTGCCAGCAGTGCCTCGGGACAGGGGGTCGAGACCCAGTACTTC. The encoded protein is CASSASGQGVETQYF.

The CDR3 bases are TGCGCCAGCAGACGGCTAGCGGGGGACTACAATGAGCAGTTCTTC. Amino acid sequence: CASRRLAGDYNEQFF. The V and J genes are TRBV5-1 and TRBJ2-1; 10 bases are shared with TRBD2. Germline V gene lookup returns CDR1 SGHRS and CDR2 YFSETQ. V gave up 5 bases and J gave up 3 bases; unmatched junction bases: 5. CDR3 length: 15 residues.

This CDR3 is CASSYFGGYQPQHF. CDR3 DNA: TGTGCCAGCAGTTACTTTGGGGGGTATCAGCCCCAGCATTTT. The rearrangement joins TRBV6-2 or TRBV6-3 to TRBJ1-5; maybe TRBD1 (5 bases). Trimming removed 1 base from V and 5 bases from J, with 9 bases in between. The germline gives CDR1 MNHEY, CDR2 SVGEGT. This CDR3 comprises 14 residues.

This sequence joins TRBV5-1 and TRBJ2-2; TRBD1 is a possible D gene (6 bases). Germline loops: CDR1 SGHRS, CDR2 YFSETQ. V lost 0 bases and J lost 5, with 11 bases in between. This CDR3 contains 15 residues. The chain's CDR3 is CASSLDRVVTGELFF. The CDR3 bases are TGCGCCAGCAGCTTGGACAGGGTTGTTACCGGGGAGCTGTTTTTT.

This clone was counted once. The chain employs TRBV7-8 and TRBJ2-7; possibly TRBD1 for D (5 bases). Germline CDR1 is SGHVS and CDR2 is FQNEAQ. The CDR3 length is 14 residues. Trimming removed 4 bases at V and 2 bases at J, with 12 bases between. The CDR3 here is CASSYLTATYEQYF. CDR3 DNA: TGTGCCAGCAGCTATCTGACAGCCACCTACGAGCAGTACTTC.

J is TRBJ2-1 and V is TRBV6-1; 11 nucleotides line up with TRBD2. This CDR3 has 19 residues. Per germline, CDR1 MNHNS and CDR2 SASEGT. Trimming removed 2 bases from V and 0 bases from J; junction bases left unmatched: 9. CDR3 sequence (DNA): TGTGCCAGCAGTGAAAGGGGACTAGCGGTTTTTAGCTCCTACAATGAGCAGTTCTTC. Its translation: CASSERGLAVFSSYNEQFF.

This clone has only one observation. The chain combines TRBV6-5 with TRBJ2-7; TRBD2 matches 9 bases. Germline CDR1 MNHEY, CDR2 SVGAGI. J was trimmed by 3 bases and V by 6 bases; bases with no gene match: 3. This CDR3 comprises 13 residues. CDR3 DNA: TGTGCCAGCAGAATTAGCGGGAGCTACGAGCAGTACTTC. Its translation is CASRISGSYEQYF.

This sequence joins TRBV27 and TRBJ2-7, with TRBD1 as a possible D gene (6 bases). V lost 3 bases and J lost 3, with 30 bases in between. The CDR3 sequence is 20 residues long. Germline-derived CDR1 and CDR2 are MNHEY and SMNVEV (reference sequence). CDR3 coding DNA: TGTGCCAGCAGTTTCAATCGGCCCGGGACACAGGTTTACCCCTTCTACGAGCAGTACTTC. As protein: CASSFNRPGTQVYPFYEQYF.

The chain couples TRBV11-2 to TRBJ2-7, with TRBD2 matching 8 bases. Per germline, CDR1 SGHAT and CDR2 FQNNGV. J lost 3 bases, V lost 0 bases, and 4 bases had no gene match. This CDR3 spans 15 amino acids. As DNA, the CDR3 is TGTGCCAGCAGCTTAGACGGGACTAGGAACTACGAGCAGTACTTC. Its protein is CASSLDGTRNYEQYF.